The 13 T cell receptor beta chains in this list originate from one sample, sequenced in a study of T cell repertoires in cytomegalovirus infection. TCRdb re-analysed the reads in MiXCR, keeping a single row per CDR3 protein. The sample lists 450,000 to 600,000 distinct CDR3 sequences; about 11% were seen once. Sequences were obtained from PBMCs. These receptors were taken from a human donor in good health (CMV status not recorded). Some clones in this sample may be carry-over from other donors' samples.

At least ten counts were recorded for this clonotype. The gene calls are TRBV7-2 and TRBJ1-2; D might be TRBD1 (5 bases). With 1 base removed from V and 4 bases from J, the gap between germline ends came to 13 bases. The CDR3 is 15 residues long. CDR1 is SGHTA and CDR2 is FQGNSA in the germline V gene. CDR3 sequence reads: CASSLEWGSSYGYTF. CDR3 in DNA: TGTGCCAGCAGCTTAGAGTGGGGCTCGAGCTATGGCTACACCTTC.

In this sample, this clonotype turned up a few times. The chain recombines TRBV12-3 or TRBV12-4 with TRBJ2-2; D is possibly TRBD2 (6 bases). V shed 4 bases and J shed 4 bases, with 13 bases lying between them. The CDR3 runs 15 residues. CDR3 DNA sequence: TGTGCCAGCAGTTCGACCGGGACTCCCACCGGGGAGCTGTTTTTT. Its protein is CASSSTGTPTGELFF.

This clonotype occurred many times. This sequence joins TRBV3-1 and TRBJ1-1; the D gene is possibly TRBD1 (5 bases). The germline V gene has CDR1 LGHDT and CDR2 YNNKEL (reference sequence). V dropped 0 bases and J dropped 1 base, with 9 bases sitting between them. CDR3 length: 15 amino acids. The CDR3 protein is CASSQEGRTNTEAFF. The CDR3 coding sequence is TGTGCCAGCAGCCAAGAGGGACGGACGAACACTGAAGCTTTCTTT.

This clonotype was counted at least ten times. V usage is TRBV6-1 and J usage is TRBJ2-3, with D perhaps matching TRBD1 or TRBD2 (6 bases each). This CDR3 is built from 15 residues. Germline V gene sequence: CDR1 MNHNS, CDR2 SASEGT. V was pared by 5 bases and J by 5 bases, with 17 bases between. CDR3 amino acids: CASSPRRGQRDTQYF. CDR3 in DNA: TGTGCCAGCAGTCCCCGACGGGGGCAGAGAGATACGCAGTATTTT.

This clonotype was picked up many times. The genes are TRBV7-6 and TRBJ2-2; D remains unclear. In germline, CDR1 is SGHVS, CDR2 FNYEAQ. Trimming removed 1 base at V and 4 bases at J, with 7 bases between. CDR3 size: 14 residues. In nucleotides, the CDR3 is TGTGCCAGCAGCTTAGGGACGGGCACCGGGGAGCTGTTTTTT. It yields the protein CASSLGTGTGELFF.

This clonotype came up many times. The chain uses TRBV28 and TRBJ1-6; 9 bases align to TRBD1. The trim removed 5 bases at V and 8 bases at J, leaving 4 bases unmatched. The CDR3 spans 14 residues. Germline V gene lookup returns CDR1 MDHEN and CDR2 SYDVKM. The CDR3 nucleotides read TGTGCCAGCAGTCGTAGACAGGGGGATTCACCCCTCCACTTT. It encodes CASSRRQGDSPLHF.

This clonotype has at least ten counts. This rearrangement joins TRBV5-1 to TRBJ2-7, with D hard to call. With 0 bases removed from V and 0 bases from J, the gap between germline ends came to 10 bases. From germline, CDR1 is SGHRS and CDR2 YFSETQ. This CDR3 spans 15 amino acids. For the CDR3, the DNA is TGCGCCAGCAGCTTGGAGGATTTAAGCTCCTACGAGCAGTACTTC. The encoded protein is CASSLEDLSSYEQYF.

This clonotype came up a few times. The rearrangement uses TRBV4-2 and TRBJ1-1; D is undetermined. V was cut by 3 bases and J by 4 bases, with 15 bases left in between. From germline, CDR1 is LGHNA and CDR2 YNFKEQ. This CDR3 is 15 amino acids long. This CDR3 is CASSHPAQVGTEAFF. Here the CDR3 DNA reads TGTGCCAGCAGCCACCCAGCCCAGGTGGGCACTGAAGCTTTCTTT.

Only a few counts were recorded for this clonotype. The J gene is TRBJ2-3, the V gene TRBV10-3; D gene ambiguous. Germline V CDR1 and CDR2: ENHRY, SYGVKD. V was cut by 3 bases and J by 0 bases, with 7 bases left in between. This CDR3 is 14 amino acids long. The CDR3 is CAISETGSTDTQYF. CDR3 in DNA: TGTGCCATCAGTGAAACTGGTAGCACAGATACGCAGTATTTT.

This clonotype was seen many times. V usage is TRBV12-3 or TRBV12-4 and J usage is TRBJ2-2; 12 nucleotides line up with TRBD2. V lost 8 bases and J lost 0; bases outside the gene matches: 4. This CDR3 is built from 16 residues. CDR3 residues: CASLTSGGPNTGELFF. CDR3 DNA: TGTGCCAGCTTGACTAGCGGGGGACCGAACACCGGGGAGCTGTTTTTT.

In this sample, this clonotype turned up many times. The V and J genes are TRBV5-4 and TRBJ2-1; tentatively, D is TRBD1 (6 bases). The V end lost 4 bases, the J end lost 7 bases, and 21 bases lay between the germline ends. The CDR3 has 16 amino acids. Germline lookup yields CDR1 SGHNT and CDR2 YYREEE (reference sequence). CDR3 in DNA: TGTGCCAGCAGCCGAGCAGACAGGTCCCCCTCGAATGAGCAGTTCTTC. This translates into CASSRADRSPSNEQFF.

There are many counts of this clonotype. This rearrangement joins TRBV5-4 to TRBJ2-1; 8 nucleotides line up with TRBD1. This CDR3 is 13 amino acids long. The J segment lost 10 bases and the V segment lost 4 bases, leaving 7 bases of the junction unmatched. The V gene's germline CDR1 is SGHNT and CDR2 YYREEE (reference sequence). In DNA form, the CDR3 reads TGTGCCAGCAGCGTGCCCCAGGGGGCCGAGCAGTTCTTC. Its translation is CASSVPQGAEQFF.

This clonotype was counted a few times. The rearrangement links TRBV12-3 or TRBV12-4 to TRBJ2-6, with D unresolved. V shed 5 bases and J shed 3 bases, with 8 bases lying between them. The CDR3 loop spans 14 amino acids. The CDR3 is CASSLGNGANVLTF. The CDR3 DNA reads TGTGCCAGCAGTCTGGGGAATGGGGCCAACGTCCTGACTTTC.